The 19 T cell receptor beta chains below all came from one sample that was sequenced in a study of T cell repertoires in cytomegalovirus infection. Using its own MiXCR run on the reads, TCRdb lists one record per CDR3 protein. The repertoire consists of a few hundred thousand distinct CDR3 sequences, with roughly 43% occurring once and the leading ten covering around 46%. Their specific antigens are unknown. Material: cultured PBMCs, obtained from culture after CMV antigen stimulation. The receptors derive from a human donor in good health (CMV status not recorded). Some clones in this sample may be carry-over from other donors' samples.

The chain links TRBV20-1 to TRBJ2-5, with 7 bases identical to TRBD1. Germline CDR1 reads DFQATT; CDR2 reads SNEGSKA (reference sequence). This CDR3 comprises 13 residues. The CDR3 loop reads CSTPGQSQETQYF. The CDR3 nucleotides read TGCAGCACGCCGGGACAGAGTCAAGAGACCCAGTACTTC.

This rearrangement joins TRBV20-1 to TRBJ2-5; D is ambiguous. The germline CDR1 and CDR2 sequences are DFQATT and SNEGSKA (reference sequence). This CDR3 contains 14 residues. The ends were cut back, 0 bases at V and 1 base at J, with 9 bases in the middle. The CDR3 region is CSARDRNSQETQYF. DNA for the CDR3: TGCAGTGCTAGAGATCGAAACAGCCAAGAGACCCAGTACTTC.

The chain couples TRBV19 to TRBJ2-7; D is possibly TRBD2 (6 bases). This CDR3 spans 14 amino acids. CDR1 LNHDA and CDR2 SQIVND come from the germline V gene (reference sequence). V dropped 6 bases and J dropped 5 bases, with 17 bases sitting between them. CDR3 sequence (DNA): TGTGCCAGTAGCAGGGACTTAGGAACGGACGAGCAGTACTTC. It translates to CASSRDLGTDEQYF.

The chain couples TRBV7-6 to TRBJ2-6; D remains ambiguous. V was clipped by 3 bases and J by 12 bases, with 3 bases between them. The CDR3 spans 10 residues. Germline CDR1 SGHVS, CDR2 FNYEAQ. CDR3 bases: TGTGCCAGCAGCTTGCTCGTCCTGACTTTC. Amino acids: CASSLLVLTF.

The CDR3 loop is CASRPGQTSGNTIYF. The CDR3 coding sequence is TGTGCCAGCAGACCGGGACAGACCTCTGGAAACACCATATATTTT. The chain carries TRBV12-3 or TRBV12-4 and TRBJ1-3; 7 positions match TRBD1. This CDR3 is 15 amino acids long. J was trimmed by 0 bases and V by 6 bases; bases with no gene match: 5.

CDR3 nucleotide sequence: TGCAGTGCTAGAGTGGCGGACCCATACGAGCAGTACTTC. The encoded protein is CSARVADPYEQYF. This chain links TRBV20-1 with TRBJ2-7, with no clear D. V was clipped by 1 base and J by 4 bases, with 11 bases between them. The CDR3 runs to 13 residues. Looked up from germline, CDR1 is DFQATT and CDR2 is SNEGSKA (reference sequence).

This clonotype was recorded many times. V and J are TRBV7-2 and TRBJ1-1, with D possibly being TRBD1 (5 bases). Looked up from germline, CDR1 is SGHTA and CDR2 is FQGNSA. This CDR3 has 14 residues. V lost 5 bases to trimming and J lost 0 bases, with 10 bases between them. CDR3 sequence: CASSPRGMNTEAFF. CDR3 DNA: TGTGCCAGCAGCCCAAGGGGCATGAACACTGAAGCTTTCTTT.

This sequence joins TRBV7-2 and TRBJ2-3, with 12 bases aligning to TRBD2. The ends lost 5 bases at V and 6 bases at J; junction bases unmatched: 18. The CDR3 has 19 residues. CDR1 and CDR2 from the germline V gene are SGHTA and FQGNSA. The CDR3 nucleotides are TGTGCCAGCAGCGCGAGAAAGACTAGCGGGGGCCTCCACTCCGATACGCAGTATTTT. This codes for CASSARKTSGGLHSDTQYF.

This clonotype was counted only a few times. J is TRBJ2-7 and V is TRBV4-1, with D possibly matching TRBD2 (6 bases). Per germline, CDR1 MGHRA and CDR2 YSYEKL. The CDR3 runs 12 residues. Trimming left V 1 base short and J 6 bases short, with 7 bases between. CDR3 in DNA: TGCGCCAGCAGCCAAGGGGACTCCGAGCAGTACTTC. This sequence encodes CASSQGDSEQYF.

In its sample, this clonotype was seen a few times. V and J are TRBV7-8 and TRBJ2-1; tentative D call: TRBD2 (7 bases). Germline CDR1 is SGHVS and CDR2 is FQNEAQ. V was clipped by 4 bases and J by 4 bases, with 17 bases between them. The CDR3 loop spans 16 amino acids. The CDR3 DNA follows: TGTGCCAGCAGCTACGAAATTGGGGGGGCATACAATGAGCAGTTCTTC. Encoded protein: CASSYEIGGAYNEQFF.

The DNA of the CDR3 is TGTGCCAGCAGTTTCCACTCGACAGGGATGAGCTCCTACAATGAGCAGTTCTTC. This translates into CASSFHSTGMSSYNEQFF. The V and J genes are TRBV12-3 or TRBV12-4 and TRBJ2-1; 7 bases align to TRBD1. Unmatched junction bases numbered 11, after V lost 3 bases and J lost 0 bases. The CDR3 length is 18 residues.

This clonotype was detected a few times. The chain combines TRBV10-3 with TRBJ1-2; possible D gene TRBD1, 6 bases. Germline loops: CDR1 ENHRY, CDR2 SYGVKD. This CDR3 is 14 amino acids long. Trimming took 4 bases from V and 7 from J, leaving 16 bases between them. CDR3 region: CAISADRKGGGYTF. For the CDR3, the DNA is TGTGCCATCAGTGCGGACCGGAAAGGGGGTGGCTACACCTTC.

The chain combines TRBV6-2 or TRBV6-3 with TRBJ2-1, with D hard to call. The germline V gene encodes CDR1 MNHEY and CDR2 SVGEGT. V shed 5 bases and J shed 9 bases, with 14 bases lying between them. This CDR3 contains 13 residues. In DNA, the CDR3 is TGTGCCAGCAGTCCCTACTATGAGGCTGAGCAGTTCTTC. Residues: CASSPYYEAEQFF.

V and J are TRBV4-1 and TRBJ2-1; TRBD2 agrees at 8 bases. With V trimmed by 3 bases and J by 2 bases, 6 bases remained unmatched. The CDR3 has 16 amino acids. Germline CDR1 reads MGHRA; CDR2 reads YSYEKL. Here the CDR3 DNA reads TGCGCCAGCAGCCAGTCTACTAGCGGTACCTACAATGAGCAGTTCTTC. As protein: CASSQSTSGTYNEQFF.

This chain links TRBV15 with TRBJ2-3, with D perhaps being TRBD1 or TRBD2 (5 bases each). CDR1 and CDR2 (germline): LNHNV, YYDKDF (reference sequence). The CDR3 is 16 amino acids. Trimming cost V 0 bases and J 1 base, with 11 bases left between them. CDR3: CATSRDRGTGTDTQYF. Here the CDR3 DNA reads TGTGCCACCAGCAGAGATCGGGGCACGGGCACAGATACGCAGTATTTT.

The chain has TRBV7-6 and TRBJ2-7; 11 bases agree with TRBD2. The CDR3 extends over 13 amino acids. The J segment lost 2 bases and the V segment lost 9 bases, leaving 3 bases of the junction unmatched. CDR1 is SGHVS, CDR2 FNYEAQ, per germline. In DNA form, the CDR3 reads TGTGCCAGTATAGCGGGGGGGGCCTACGAGCAGTACTTC. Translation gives CASIAGGAYEQYF.

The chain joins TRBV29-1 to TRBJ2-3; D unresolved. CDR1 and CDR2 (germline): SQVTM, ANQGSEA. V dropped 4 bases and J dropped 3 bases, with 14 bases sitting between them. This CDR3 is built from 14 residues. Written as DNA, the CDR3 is TGCAGCGTTGGGGGTACTAAAGGAACAGATACGCAGTATTTT. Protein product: CSVGGTKGTDTQYF.

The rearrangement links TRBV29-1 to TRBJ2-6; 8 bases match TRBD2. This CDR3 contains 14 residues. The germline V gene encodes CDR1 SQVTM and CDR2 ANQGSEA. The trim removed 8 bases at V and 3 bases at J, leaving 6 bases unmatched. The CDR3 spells CSTSGSGGANVLTF. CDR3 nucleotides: TGCAGCACCAGCGGGAGCGGTGGGGCCAACGTCCTGACTTTC. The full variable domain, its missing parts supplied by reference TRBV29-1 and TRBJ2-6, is SAVISQKPSRDICQRGTSLTIQCQVDSQVTMMFWYRQQPGQSLTLIATANQGSEATYESGFVIDKFPISRPNLTFSTLTVSNMSPEDSSIYLCSTSGSGGANVLTFGAGSRLTVL.

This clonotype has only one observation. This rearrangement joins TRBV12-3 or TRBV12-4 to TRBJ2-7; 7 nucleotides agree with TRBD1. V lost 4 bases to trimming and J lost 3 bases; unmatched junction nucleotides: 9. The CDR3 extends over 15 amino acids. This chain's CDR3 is CASSYKRGLGYEQYF. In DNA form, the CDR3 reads TGTGCCAGCAGTTACAAAAGGGGGCTTGGCTACGAGCAGTACTTC.